This entry lists 5 T cell receptor beta chains sequenced from one sample in a study of blood T cell repertoires in COVID-19 (dated by TCRdb to 2018 to 2020). The library relied on the immunoSEQ multiplex PCR assay. TCRdb obtained this table from immuneACCESS and retained in-frame rearrangements with V and J assigned. These tables miss some clones; where compared with another copy, unresolved V genes account for less than half of the shortfall, and the remainder is unexplained. A total of 250,000 to 350,000 clones appear in this sample, around nine tenths of them only once. The ten most abundant clones make up 2.9% of the sample. The sequenced sample consisted of PBMCs or T cells enriched from blood (not recorded which). These TCRs come from a woman aged 45 to 65 who had been exposed to COVID-19.

The chain links TRBV3-1 (or the pseudogene TRBV3-2) to TRBJ2-5, with D possibly TRBD2 on 6 matching bases. In germline, CDR1 is LGHDT, CDR2 YNNKEL (reference sequence). The length of the CDR3 is 16 residues. V was shortened by 4 bases and J by 2 bases, with 17 bases between the two germline ends. The CDR3 protein is CASSPPLVGLQETQYF. The DNA of the CDR3 is TGTGCCAGCAGCCCACCCTTGGTCGGACTACAAGAGACCCAGTACTTC.

The V call is TRBV5-5, the J call TRBJ2-7, with 7 bases aligning to TRBD1. V gave up 5 bases and J gave up 1 base; unmatched junction bases: 9. The CDR3 loop spans 15 amino acids. Germline values: CDR1 SGHKS, CDR2 YYEKEE (reference sequence). The CDR3 region is CASRFGLGQSYEQYF. The CDR3 DNA follows: TGTGCCAGCAGATTCGGCCTGGGACAGTCCTACGAGCAGTACTTC.

The chain employs TRBV18 and TRBJ2-5; 12 nucleotides match TRBD1. Trimming took 2 bases from V and 7 from J; bases not matched to a gene: 11. The CDR3 is 17 amino acids. The V gene's germline CDR1 is KGHSH and CDR2 LQKENI. The CDR3 here is CASSPVSGTGGSVTQYF. The CDR3 nucleotides are TGTGCCAGCTCACCAGTGTCCGGGACAGGGGGCTCCGTGACCCAGTACTTC.

The rearrangement uses TRBV12-3 or TRBV12-4 and TRBJ2-7; 9 nucleotides line up with TRBD1. The CDR3 consists of 13 residues. Trimming cost V 5 bases and J 6 bases; bases outside gene matches: 5. CDR3: CASSRDRDSEQYF. In DNA, the CDR3 is TGTGCCAGCAGTAGGGACAGGGACTCCGAGCAGTACTTC.

The rearrangement uses TRBV3-1 (or the pseudogene TRBV3-2) and TRBJ1-2; D gene ambiguous. CDR3 size: 12 residues. Germline-derived CDR1 and CDR2 are LGHDT and YNNKEL (reference sequence). The V gene lost 11 bases and the J gene lost 0 bases, with 10 bases spanning the gap. CDR3 bases: TGTGCCGCGACCGGAGCTAACTATGGCTACACCTTC. Amino acids: CAATGANYGYTF.